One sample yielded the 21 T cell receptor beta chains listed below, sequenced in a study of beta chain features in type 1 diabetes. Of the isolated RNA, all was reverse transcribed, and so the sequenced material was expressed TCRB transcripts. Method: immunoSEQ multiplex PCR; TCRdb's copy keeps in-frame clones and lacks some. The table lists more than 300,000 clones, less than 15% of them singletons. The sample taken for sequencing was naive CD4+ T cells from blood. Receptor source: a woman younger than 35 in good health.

DNA for the CDR3: TGTGCCAGCAGCCTAAGCGGGACAGGGGATGAAAAACTGTTTTTT. Amino acids: CASSLSGTGDEKLFF. This rearrangement joins TRBV7-2 to TRBJ1-4, with 10 bases aligning to TRBD1. Unmatched junction bases numbered 6, after V lost 5 bases and J lost 6 bases. CDR3 length: 15 residues. Germline CDR1 reads SGHTA; CDR2 reads FQGNSA.

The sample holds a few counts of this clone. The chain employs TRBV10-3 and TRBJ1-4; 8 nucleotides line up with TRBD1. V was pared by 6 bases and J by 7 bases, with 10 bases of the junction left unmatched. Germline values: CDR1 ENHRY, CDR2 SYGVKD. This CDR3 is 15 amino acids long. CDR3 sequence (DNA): TGTGCCATCAGCGATTTGACAGGGGAGGGTGAAAAACTGTTTTTT. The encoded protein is CAISDLTGEGEKLFF.

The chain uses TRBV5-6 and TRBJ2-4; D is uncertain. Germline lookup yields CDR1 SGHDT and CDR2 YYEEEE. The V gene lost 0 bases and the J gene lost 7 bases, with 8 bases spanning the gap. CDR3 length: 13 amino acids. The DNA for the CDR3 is TGTGCCAGCAGCTTGGCCACGAGGAACATTCAGTACTTC. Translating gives CASSLATRNIQYF.

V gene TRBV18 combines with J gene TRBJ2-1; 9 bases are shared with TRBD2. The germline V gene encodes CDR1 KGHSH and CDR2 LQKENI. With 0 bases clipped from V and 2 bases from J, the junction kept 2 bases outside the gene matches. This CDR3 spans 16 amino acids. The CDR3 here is CASSPPGTSPYNEQFF. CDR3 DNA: TGTGCCAGCTCACCACCGGGGACTAGCCCCTACAATGAGCAGTTCTTC.

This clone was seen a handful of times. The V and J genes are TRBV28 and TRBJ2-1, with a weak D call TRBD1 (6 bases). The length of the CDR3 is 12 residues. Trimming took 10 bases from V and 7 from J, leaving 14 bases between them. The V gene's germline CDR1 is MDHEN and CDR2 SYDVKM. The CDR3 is CATTDRYNEQFF. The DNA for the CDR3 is TGTGCCACGACGGACAGATATAATGAGCAGTTCTTC.

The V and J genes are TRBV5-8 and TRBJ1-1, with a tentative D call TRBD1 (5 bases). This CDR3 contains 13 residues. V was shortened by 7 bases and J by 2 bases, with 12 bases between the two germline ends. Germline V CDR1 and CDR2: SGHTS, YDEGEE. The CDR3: CASPLTENTEAFF. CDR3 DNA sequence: TGTGCCAGCCCTCTGACAGAAAACACTGAAGCTTTCTTT.

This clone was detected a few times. The CDR3 DNA reads TGTGCCAGCAGTAGGACTAGCGGGGTCTATGATACGCAGTATTTT. It is translated as CASSRTSGVYDTQYF. V usage is TRBV27 and J usage is TRBJ2-3, with 12 bases lining up with TRBD2. The CDR3 totals 15 residues. Per germline, CDR1 MNHEY and CDR2 SMNVEV (reference sequence). V was pared by 5 bases and J by 6 bases, with 6 bases of the junction left unmatched.

The chain's CDR3 is CASSLGRVDEQYF. The CDR3 DNA follows: TGCGCCAGCAGCTTGGGCCGCGTAGACGAGCAGTACTTC. The chain joins TRBV5-1 to TRBJ2-7; no definite D call. From germline, CDR1 is SGHRS and CDR2 YFSETQ. V was clipped by 0 bases and J by 5 bases, with 9 bases between them. The CDR3 loop spans 13 amino acids.

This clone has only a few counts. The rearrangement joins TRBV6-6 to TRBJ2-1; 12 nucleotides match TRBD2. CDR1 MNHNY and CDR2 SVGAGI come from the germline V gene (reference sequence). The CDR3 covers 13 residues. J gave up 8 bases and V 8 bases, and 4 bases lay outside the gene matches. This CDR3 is CASWTSGTHEQFF. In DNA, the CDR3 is TGTGCCAGCTGGACTAGCGGGACTCATGAGCAGTTCTTC.

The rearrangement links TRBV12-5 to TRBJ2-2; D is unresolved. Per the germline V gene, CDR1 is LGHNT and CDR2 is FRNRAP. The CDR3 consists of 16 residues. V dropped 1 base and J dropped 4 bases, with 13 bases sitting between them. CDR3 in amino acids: CASGLDSGAVTGELFF. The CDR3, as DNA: TGTGCTAGTGGTTTGGACTCCGGAGCTGTCACCGGGGAGCTGTTTTTT.

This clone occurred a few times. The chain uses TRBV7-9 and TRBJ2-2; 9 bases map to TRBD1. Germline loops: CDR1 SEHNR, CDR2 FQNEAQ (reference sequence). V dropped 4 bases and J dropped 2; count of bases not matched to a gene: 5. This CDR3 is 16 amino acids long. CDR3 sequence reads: CASSSWTGDNTGELFF. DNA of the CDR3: TGTGCCAGCAGCTCTTGGACAGGGGATAACACCGGGGAGCTGTTTTTT.

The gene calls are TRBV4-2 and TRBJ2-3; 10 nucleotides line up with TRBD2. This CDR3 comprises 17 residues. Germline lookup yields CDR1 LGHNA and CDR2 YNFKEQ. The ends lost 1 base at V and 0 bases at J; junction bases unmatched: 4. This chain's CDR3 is CASSQGGLAYSTDTQYF. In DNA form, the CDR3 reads TGTGCCAGCAGCCAAGGGGGACTAGCGTATAGCACAGATACGCAGTATTTT.

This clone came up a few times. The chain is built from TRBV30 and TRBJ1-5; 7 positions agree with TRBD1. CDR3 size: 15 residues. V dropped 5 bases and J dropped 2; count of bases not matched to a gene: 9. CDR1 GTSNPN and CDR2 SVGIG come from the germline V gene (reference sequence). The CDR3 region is CAWGLGGTGNQPQHF. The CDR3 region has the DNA TGTGCCTGGGGGCTGGGTGGGACAGGCAATCAGCCCCAGCATTTT.

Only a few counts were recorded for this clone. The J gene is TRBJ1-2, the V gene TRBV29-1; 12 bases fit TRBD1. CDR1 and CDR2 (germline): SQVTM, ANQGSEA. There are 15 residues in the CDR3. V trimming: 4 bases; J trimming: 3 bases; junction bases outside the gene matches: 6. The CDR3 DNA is TGCAGCGTTGCCGGGACAGGGGGCGCGGACTATGGCTACACCTTC. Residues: CSVAGTGGADYGYTF.

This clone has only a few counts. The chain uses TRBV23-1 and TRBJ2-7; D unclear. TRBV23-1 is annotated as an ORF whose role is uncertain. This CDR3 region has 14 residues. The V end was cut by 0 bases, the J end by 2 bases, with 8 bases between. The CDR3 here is CASSQSNTPYEQYF. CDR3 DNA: TGCGCCAGCAGTCAATCGAACACCCCCTACGAGCAGTACTTC.

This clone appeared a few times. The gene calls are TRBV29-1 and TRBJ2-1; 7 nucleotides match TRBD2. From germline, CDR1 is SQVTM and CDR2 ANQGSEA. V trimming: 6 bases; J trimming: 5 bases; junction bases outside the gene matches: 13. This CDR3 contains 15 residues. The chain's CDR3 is CSVRVRLAEDNEQFF. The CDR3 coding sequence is TGCAGCGTGAGAGTTCGACTAGCCGAAGACAATGAGCAGTTCTTC.

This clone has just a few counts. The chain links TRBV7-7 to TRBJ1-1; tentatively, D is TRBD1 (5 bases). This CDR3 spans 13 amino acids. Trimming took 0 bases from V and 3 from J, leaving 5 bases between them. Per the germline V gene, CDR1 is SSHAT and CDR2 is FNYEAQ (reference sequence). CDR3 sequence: CASSLAGDTEAFF. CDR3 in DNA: TGTGCCAGCAGCTTAGCAGGGGACACTGAAGCTTTCTTT.

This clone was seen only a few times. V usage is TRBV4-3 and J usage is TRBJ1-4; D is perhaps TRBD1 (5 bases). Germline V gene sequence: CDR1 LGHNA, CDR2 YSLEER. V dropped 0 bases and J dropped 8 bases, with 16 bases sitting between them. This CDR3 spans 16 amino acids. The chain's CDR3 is CASSQDLAQGYEKLFF. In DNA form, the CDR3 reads TGCGCCAGCAGCCAAGATCTCGCGCAGGGATACGAAAAACTGTTTTTT.

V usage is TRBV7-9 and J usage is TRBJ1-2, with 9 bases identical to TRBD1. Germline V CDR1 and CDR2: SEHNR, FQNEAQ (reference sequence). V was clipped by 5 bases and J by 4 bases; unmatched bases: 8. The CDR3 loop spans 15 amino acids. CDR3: CASSAGQGTIYGYTF. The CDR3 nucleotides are TGTGCCAGCAGCGCAGGACAGGGGACGATCTATGGCTACACCTTC.

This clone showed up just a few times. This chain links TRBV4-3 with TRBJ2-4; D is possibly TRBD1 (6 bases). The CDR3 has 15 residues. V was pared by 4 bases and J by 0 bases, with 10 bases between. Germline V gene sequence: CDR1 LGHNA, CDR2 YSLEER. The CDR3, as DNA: TGCGCCAGCAGCCGGACAGTTCTAGCCAAAAACATTCAGTACTTC. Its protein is CASSRTVLAKNIQYF.

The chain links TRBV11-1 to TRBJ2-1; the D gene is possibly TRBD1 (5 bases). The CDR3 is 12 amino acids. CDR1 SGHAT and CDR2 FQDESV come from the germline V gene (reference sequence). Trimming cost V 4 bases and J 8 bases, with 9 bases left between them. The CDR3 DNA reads TGTGCCAGCAGCTGGAGCAGGGATGAGCAGTTCTTC. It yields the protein CASSWSRDEQFF. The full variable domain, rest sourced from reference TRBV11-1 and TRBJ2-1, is EAEVAQSPRYKITEKSQAVAFWCDPISGHATLYWYRQILGQGPELLVQFQDESVVDDSQLPKDRFSAERLKGVDSTLKIQPAELGDSAMYLCASSWSRDEQFFGPGTRLTVL.